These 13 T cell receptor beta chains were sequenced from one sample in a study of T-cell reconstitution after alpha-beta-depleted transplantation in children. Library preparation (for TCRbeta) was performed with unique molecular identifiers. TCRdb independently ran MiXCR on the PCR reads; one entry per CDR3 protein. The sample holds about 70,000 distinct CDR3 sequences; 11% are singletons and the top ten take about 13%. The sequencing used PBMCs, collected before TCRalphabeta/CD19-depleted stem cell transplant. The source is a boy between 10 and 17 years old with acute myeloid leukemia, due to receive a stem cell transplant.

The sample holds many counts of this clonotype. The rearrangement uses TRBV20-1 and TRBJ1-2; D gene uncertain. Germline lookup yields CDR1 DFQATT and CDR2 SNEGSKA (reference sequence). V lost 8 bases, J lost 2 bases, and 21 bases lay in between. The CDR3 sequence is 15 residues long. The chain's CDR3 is CSLISGFPLNYGYTF. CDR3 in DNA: TGCAGTCTAATTTCCGGGTTCCCCTTAAACTATGGCTACACCTTC.

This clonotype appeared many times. CDR3 sequence reads: CASSPGYRSAQYF. CDR3 DNA sequence: TGTGCCAGCAGCCCCGGCTATCGAAGCGCCCAGTACTTC. The chain employs TRBV12-3 or TRBV12-4 and TRBJ2-5; no clear D. This CDR3 has 13 residues. With 6 bases removed from V and 9 bases from J, the gap between germline ends came to 17 bases.

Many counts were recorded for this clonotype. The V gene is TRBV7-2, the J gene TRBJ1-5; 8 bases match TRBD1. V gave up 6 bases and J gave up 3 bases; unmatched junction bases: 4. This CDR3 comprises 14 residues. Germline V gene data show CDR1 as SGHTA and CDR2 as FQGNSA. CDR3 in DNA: TGTGCCAGCAGACGGACAGGGAACAATCAGCCCCAGCATTTT. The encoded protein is CASRRTGNNQPQHF.

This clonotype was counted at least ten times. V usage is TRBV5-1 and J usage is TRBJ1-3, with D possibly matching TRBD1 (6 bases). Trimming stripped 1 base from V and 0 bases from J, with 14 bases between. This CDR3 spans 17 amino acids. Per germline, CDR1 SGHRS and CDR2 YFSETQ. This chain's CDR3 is CASSLLGAAVSGNTIYF. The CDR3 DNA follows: TGCGCCAGCAGCTTGTTGGGGGCGGCGGTCTCTGGAAACACCATATATTTT.

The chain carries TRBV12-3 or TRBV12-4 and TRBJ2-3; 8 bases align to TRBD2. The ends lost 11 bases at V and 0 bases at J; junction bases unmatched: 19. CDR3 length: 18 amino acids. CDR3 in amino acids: CAFSLAPLAGISTDTQYF. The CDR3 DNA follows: TGTGCCTTCAGTTTAGCCCCTCTAGCGGGTATAAGCACAGATACGCAGTATTTT.

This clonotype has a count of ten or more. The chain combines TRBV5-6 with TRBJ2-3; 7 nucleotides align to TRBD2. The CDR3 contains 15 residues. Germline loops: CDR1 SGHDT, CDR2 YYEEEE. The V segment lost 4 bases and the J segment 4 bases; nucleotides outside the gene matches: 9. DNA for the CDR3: TGTGCCAGCAGCCCACCGGGGGGTTTGTCAGATACGCAGTATTTT. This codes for CASSPPGGLSDTQYF.

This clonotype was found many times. The CDR3 nucleotides are TGCAGTGCGCTCCCGGGACAGGGGGCCTACGAGCAGTACTTC. Residues: CSALPGQGAYEQYF. V is TRBV20-1 and J is TRBJ2-7; 11 bases match TRBD1. The J segment lost 2 bases and the V segment lost 6 bases, leaving 6 bases of the junction unmatched. This CDR3 comprises 14 residues. The V gene's germline CDR1 is DFQATT and CDR2 SNEGSKA (reference sequence).

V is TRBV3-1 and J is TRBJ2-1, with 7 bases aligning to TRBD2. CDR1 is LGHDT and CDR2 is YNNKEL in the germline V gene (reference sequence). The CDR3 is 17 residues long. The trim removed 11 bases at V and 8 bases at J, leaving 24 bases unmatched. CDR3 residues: CALSFVKLASSFDEQFF. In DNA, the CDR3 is TGTGCCCTCAGTTTCGTAAAACTAGCGTCGAGTTTCGATGAGCAGTTCTTC.

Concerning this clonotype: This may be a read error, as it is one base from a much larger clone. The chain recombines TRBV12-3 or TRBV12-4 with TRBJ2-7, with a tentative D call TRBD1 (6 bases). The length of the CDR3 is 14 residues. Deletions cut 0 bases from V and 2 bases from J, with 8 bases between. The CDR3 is CASSLARGPYEQYF. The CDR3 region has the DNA TGTGCCAGCAGTTTAGCCAGGGGTCCCTACGAGCAGTACTTC.

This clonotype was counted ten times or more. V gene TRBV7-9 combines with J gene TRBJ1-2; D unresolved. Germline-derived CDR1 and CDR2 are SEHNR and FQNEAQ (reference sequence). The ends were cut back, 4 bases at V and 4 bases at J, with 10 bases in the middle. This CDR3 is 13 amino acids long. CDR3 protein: CASSSLNSYGYTF. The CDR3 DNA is TGTGCCAGCAGCTCCCTCAACAGCTATGGCTACACCTTC.

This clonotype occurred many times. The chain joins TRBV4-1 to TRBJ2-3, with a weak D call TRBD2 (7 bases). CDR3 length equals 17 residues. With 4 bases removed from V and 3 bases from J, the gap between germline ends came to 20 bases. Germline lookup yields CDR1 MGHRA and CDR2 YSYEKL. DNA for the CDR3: TGCGCCAGCAGCCCCCTGGGTATGCGGGGGCCTACAGATACGCAGTATTTT. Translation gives CASSPLGMRGPTDTQYF.

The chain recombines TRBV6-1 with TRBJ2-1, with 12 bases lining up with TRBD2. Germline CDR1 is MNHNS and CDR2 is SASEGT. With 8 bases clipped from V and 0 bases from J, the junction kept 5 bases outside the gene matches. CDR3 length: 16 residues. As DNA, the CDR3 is TGTGCCAGCTCCCCTAGCGGGGGGGCCTCCTACAATGAGCAGTTCTTC. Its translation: CASSPSGGASYNEQFF.

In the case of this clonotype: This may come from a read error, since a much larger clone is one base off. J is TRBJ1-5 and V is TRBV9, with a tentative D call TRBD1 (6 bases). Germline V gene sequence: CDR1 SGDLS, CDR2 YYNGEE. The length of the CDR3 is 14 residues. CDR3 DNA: TGTGCCAGCAGCGTTGGAACAGGGTCTCAGCACCAGCATTTT. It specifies CASSVGTGSQHQHF.